This TCR beta chain originates from a study of blood T cell repertoires in COVID-19. The overall study: Sample material is recorded as cDNA or gDNA derived from T cells, B-cell-depleted T cells, or PBMCs.

Assay: immunoSEQ multiplex PCR; the TCRdb copy retains only in-frame clones and omits some. The data show 40,000 to 50,000 clones, with 81% seen just once and approximately 37% held by the top ten. This clone was seen repeatedly, ten times or more. The specimen was peripheral blood. The receptor comes from a man aged 35 to 55 with active or convalescent COVID-19.

CDR3 nucleotides: TGCGCCAGCAGTGAGGCAGGGCTCACTGAAGCTTTCTTT. Translated, it gives CASSEAGLTEAFF. The chain recombines TRBV10-2 with TRBJ1-1; D may be TRBD1 (5 bases). The V and J ends lost 2 bases and 4 bases respectively, with 8 bases between them. This CDR3 spans 13 amino acids. Germline V lookup: CDR1 WSHSY, CDR2 SAAADI.